The rows below give T cell receptor beta chains drawn from one sample of a study of T cell responses to AZD1222 COVID-19 vaccine. Only in-frame clones appear in the TCRdb table, and some are missing; sequencing was by immunoSEQ multiplex PCR. The table lists tens of thousands of clones, approximately 88% of them singletons. This sample comprised peripheral blood, obtained on day 0 of MenACWY control vaccination. The receptors derive from an adult in good health. The CDR3 runs from the conserved cysteine through the conserved F or W. D genes are given only for firm matches. Only some rows state a clone size, as once, few, many or a class for expanded clones.

size,J,D,V,CDR3,DNA
medium-sized,TRBJ1-2,.,TRBV10-1,CASSERRDYGYTF,TGCGCCAGCAGTGAGAGAAGGGACTATGGCTACACCTTC
.,TRBJ2-7,.,TRBV4-2,CASSQEGYEQYF,TGTGCCAGCAGCCAAGAGGGGTACGAGCAGTACTTC
.,TRBJ2-3,.,TRBV7-2,CASSLSRPPGTDTQYF,TGTGCCAGCAGCTTAAGTAGGCCCCCCGGAACAGATACGCAGTATTTT
once,TRBJ1-5,.,TRBV6-2/TRBV6-3,CASSYSGSVTGNQPQHF,TGTGCCAGCAGTTACTCTGGCAGCGTAACCGGCAATCAGCCCCAGCATTTT
.,TRBJ2-5,.,TRBV18,CASSQLSTLGETQYF,TGTGCCAGCTCACAATTATCCACATTAGGAGAGACCCAGTACTTC
.,TRBJ2-7,TRBD2,TRBV7-8,CASSVTIAGPSYEQYF,TGTGCCAGCAGCGTGACGATAGCGGGGCCCTCCTACGAGCAGTACTTC
.,TRBJ2-5,.,TRBV30,CAWSPKETQYF,TGTGCCTGGAGTCCCAAGGAGACCCAGTACTTC
.,TRBJ2-5,TRBD1,TRBV29-1,CSVVPDRAQETQYF,TGCAGCGTTGTCCCGGACAGGGCCCAAGAGACCCAGTACTTC
.,TRBJ2-7,TRBD2,TRBV7-2,CASSPLVGEGYEQYF,TGTGCCAGCAGCCCCCTTGTGGGGGAGGGCTACGAGCAGTACTTC
once,TRBJ2-1,TRBD1,TRBV12-5,CASGFHLGQGNEQFF,TGTGCTAGTGGTTTCCACCTCGGACAGGGAAATGAGCAGTTCTTC
.,TRBJ1-1,.,TRBV23-1,CASSPIWRRGQNRNTEAFF,TGCGCCAGCAGTCCAATCTGGCGGAGAGGGCAAAATAGAAACACTGAAGCTTTCTTT
.,TRBJ2-7,TRBD1,TRBV2,CASRGTGLHEQYF,TGTGCCAGCAGGGGGACAGGATTACACGAGCAGTACTTC
.,TRBJ2-7,TRBD2,TRBV4-1,CASSQDGTSPTYEQYF,TGCGCCAGCAGCCAAGATGGGACTAGCCCTACCTACGAGCAGTACTTC
.,TRBJ2-3,.,TRBV5-6,CASSAGSPDTQYF,TGTGCCAGCAGCGCCGGGAGTCCGGATACGCAGTATTTT
.,TRBJ1-1,.,TRBV25-1,CASRELNTEAFF,TGTGCCAGCAGAGAGTTGAACACTGAAGCTTTCTTT
.,TRBJ2-7,TRBD2,TRBV5-4,CASSLEAGVSYEQYF,TGTGCCAGCAGCTTGGAAGCGGGAGTCTCCTACGAGCAGTACTTC
.,TRBJ1-4,TRBD1,TRBV6-5,CASRPGTGTGKLFF,TGTGCCAGCAGACCCGGGACAGGGACGGGAAAACTGTTTTTT
once,TRBJ2-1,TRBD1,TRBV7-9,CASSLMGTGFRRGNEQFF,TGTGCCAGCAGCTTAATGGGGACAGGATTTAGGAGGGGTAATGAGCAGTTCTTC
.,TRBJ1-2,TRBD1,TRBV24-1,CATSDSPGTGGHGNGYTF,TGTGCCACCAGTGATTCCCCCGGGACAGGGGGCCACGGTAATGGCTACACCTTC
few,TRBJ1-2,.,TRBV29-1,CSGDKYTDSYGYTF,TGCAGCGGTGATAAGTATACAGATTCCTATGGCTACACCTTC
few,TRBJ1-1,TRBD1,TRBV14,CASSLGTGSGTEAFF,TGTGCCAGCAGCCTAGGGACAGGGTCCGGCACTGAAGCTTTCTTT
.,TRBJ2-5,.,TRBV14,CASSQQETQYF,TGTGCCAGCAGCCAGCAAGAGACCCAGTACTTC
.,TRBJ1-2,.,TRBV19,CASRPRVSYGYTF,TGTGCCAGTAGACCTCGGGTTTCCTATGGCTACACCTTC
.,TRBJ2-2,TRBD2,TRBV4-3,CASSQAPLAGGGTFFHRGAVF,TGCGCCAGCAGCCAAGCCCCATTAGCGGGAGGGGGTACTTTCTTCCACCGGGGAGCTGTTTTT
.,TRBJ2-3,.,TRBV18,CASSPPGQISGTLTDTQYF,TGTGCCAGCTCACCTCCGGGACAGATTAGCGGGACTCTCACAGATACGCAGTATTTT
.,TRBJ2-3,.,TRBV3-1/TRBV3-2,CASRPGWGTSTDTQYF,TGTGCCAGCAGACCCGGTTGGGGGACTAGCACAGATACGCAGTATTTT
.,TRBJ1-4,.,TRBV3-1/TRBV3-2,CASSQFPGSNEKLFF,TGTGCCAGCAGCCAATTTCCAGGGTCTAATGAAAAACTGTTTTTT
.,TRBJ2-7,TRBD2,TRBV7-7,CASSLVAGVCCEQYF,TGTGCCAGCAGCTTAGTAGCGGGAGTGTGTTGCGAGCAGTACTTC
.,TRBJ2-3,TRBD1,TRBV30,CAWRPGGSVDTQYF,TGTGCCTGGAGGCCAGGGGGCTCCGTGGATACGCAGTATTTT
.,TRBJ2-5,.,TRBV7-9,CASSSDRFGETQYF,TGTGCCAGCAGCTCCGACAGATTCGGGGAGACCCAGTACTTC
.,TRBJ2-5,.,TRBV29-1,CSVERWGETQYF,TGCAGCGTTGAACGGTGGGGGGAGACCCAGTACTTC
.,TRBJ1-5,.,TRBV7-8,CASSLWQVVQPQHF,TGTGCCAGCAGCTTGTGGCAGGTTGTTCAGCCCCAGCATTTT
.,TRBJ2-7,TRBD1,TRBV29-1,CSVTTPTGGLYYEQYF,TGCAGCGTTACAACTCCAACAGGGGGCCTCTACTACGAGCAGTACTTC